Each of the 3 T cell receptor beta chains below was sequenced from the same sample in a study of CD8+ T cells in alopecia areata. Treatment meaning: oral pan-JAK inhibitor, 5-10 mg twice daily. cDNA reverse transcribed from extracted RNA served as the sequencing template. The assay was immunoSEQ multiplex PCR, and TCRdb's table has in-frame clones only and misses some. Of some 190,000 clones detected, under 70% appear once; the ten largest clones hold more than 1%. The sample was CD4+ T cells sorted from blood, taken around week 46, from a patient treated with tofacitinib. The receptors originated from a human donor with alopecia areata.

The CDR3 region has the DNA TGCAGTGCCCCCCGGCAAAACATTCAGTACTTC. Its translation is CSAPRQNIQYF. V and J are TRBV20-1 and TRBJ2-4; the D is unclear. V gave up 6 bases and J gave up 5 bases, with 8 bases separating them. This CDR3 has 11 residues. Germline values: CDR1 DFQATT, CDR2 SNEGSKA (reference sequence).

The chain recombines TRBV2 with TRBJ2-2, with 8 bases matching TRBD2. The germline gives CDR1 SNHLY, CDR2 FYNNEI. The CDR3 loop spans 15 amino acids. The V segment lost 7 bases and the J segment 0 bases; nucleotides outside the gene matches: 4. CDR3 DNA: TGTGCCAGCATCTTCGGGGGGGCGAACACCGGGGAGCTGTTTTTT. This codes for CASIFGGANTGELFF.

The rearrangement links TRBV30 to TRBJ1-2; no definite D call. V lost 2 bases, J lost 2 bases, and 9 bases lay in between. CDR3 length equals 13 residues. CDR1 and CDR2 (germline): GTSNPN, SVGIG (reference sequence). Here the CDR3 reads CAWSWRGNYGYTF. The CDR3 DNA reads as TGTGCCTGGAGTTGGCGGGGAAACTATGGCTACACCTTC.